This TCR beta chain was found in a study of blood T cell repertoires in COVID-19. TCRdb keeps only in-frame clones here, not all; method: immunoSEQ multiplex PCR. This table has 130,000 to 150,000 clones, roughly four fifths appearing once. The CDR3 is 14 residues long. Trimming shortened V by 0 bases and J by 9 bases, and 9 bases separated the two germline ends. Per the germline V gene, CDR1 is ENHRY and CDR2 is SYGVKD. This clone was found once. The receptor was isolated from a human donor with acute or convalescent COVID-19. The donor label of this sample is uncertain. Sequencing input: peripheral blood. The V call is TRBV10-3, the J call TRBJ1-6, with D perhaps TRBD1 (6 bases). In nucleotides, the CDR3 is TGTGCCATCAGTGAGTCGAGGGGGACTTCACCCCTCCACTTT. Protein product: CAISESRGTSPLHF.